These T cell receptor beta chains were read from a single sample in a study of T-cell memory formation after mild COVID-19. TCRdb called the 5' RACE reads again in MiXCR, with one record for every CDR3 protein. The table has around 390,000 distinct CDR3 sequences, about a sixth seen once; the top ten hold 20% to 25%. Sequencing was performed on PBMCs or a T cell subset sorted from them (not recorded which). The receptor source for this set is a man between 18 and 35 years old who had mild COVID-19 (a few samples of this study predate the infection). Cell type and time point are not known. Both conserved end residues are part of each CDR3. D genes are given only for firm matches. Clone size is stated in some rows and not others, as once, few, many or a class when expanded.

- | TRBJ2-6 | TRBV6-4 | - | CASRDDSGANVLTF | TGTGCCAGCAGAGACGACTCTGGGGCCAACGTCCTGACTTTC
- | TRBJ2-5 | TRBV11-2 | TRBD2 | CASSKNPGLAGATGRETQYF | TGTGCCAGCAGCAAAAACCCGGGACTAGCGGGGGCCACCGGGAGAGAGACCCAGTACTTC
- | TRBJ1-2 | TRBV3-1 | TRBD1 | CASSQGTGSSAGYTF | TGTGCCAGCAGCCAAGGGACAGGGTCATCGGCGGGCTACACCTTC
- | TRBJ1-5 | TRBV9 | - | CASSEGPNQPQHF | TGTGCCAGCAGCGAGGGGCCTAATCAGCCCCAGCATTTT
- | TRBJ2-3 | TRBV24-1 | TRBD1 | CATSERTGGTDTQYF | TGTGCCACCAGTGAAAGGACAGGGGGCACAGATACGCAGTATTTT
- | TRBJ2-5 | TRBV12-3/TRBV12-4 | - | CASSGAAQYF | TGTGCCAGCAGCGGGGCGGCCCAGTACTTC
few | TRBJ2-7 | TRBV18 | - | CASSPTLDSSYEQYF | TGTGCCAGCTCACCGACTTTAGACAGTTCCTACGAGCAGTACTTC
- | TRBJ2-5 | TRBV20-1 | TRBD2 | CSARGGGSSETQYF | TGCAGTGCTAGAGGCGGGGGGTCATCGGAGACCCAGTACTTC
- | TRBJ1-5 | TRBV5-1 | - | CASSLGRDSNQPQHF | TGCGCCAGCAGCTTGGGCAGGGATAGCAATCAGCCCCAGCATTTT
- | TRBJ2-1 | TRBV11-1 | TRBD2 | CASSRGTSGALNEQFF | TGTGCCAGCAGCCGCGGGACTAGCGGGGCCCTCAATGAGCAGTTCTTC
- | TRBJ2-2 | TRBV5-1 | - | CASRGGSGPNTGELFF | TGCGCCAGCAGGGGAGGCTCGGGACCTAACACCGGGGAGCTGTTTTTT
- | TRBJ1-6 | TRBV5-6 | - | CASSPGPSNSPLHF | TGTGCCAGCAGCCCGGGACCGAGTAATTCACCCCTCCACTTT
- | TRBJ2-7 | TRBV6-6 | TRBD2 | CASSRGGGQYEQYF | TGTGCCAGCAGTAGAGGCGGGGGGCAATACGAGCAGTACTTC
- | TRBJ2-1 | TRBV7-9 | - | CASSPSVSNEQFF | TGTGCCAGCAGCCCCTCAGTATCCAATGAGCAGTTCTTC
many | TRBJ2-2 | TRBV24-1 | - | CATSDSAGELFF | TGTGCCACCAGTGATTCAGCCGGGGAGCTGTTTTTT
- | TRBJ2-1 | TRBV27 | TRBD1 | CASSFPPSRQGTESYNEQFF | TGTGCCAGCAGTTTCCCCCCCTCCCGACAGGGAACAGAGTCCTACAATGAGCAGTTCTTC
few | TRBJ1-2 | TRBV3-1 | - | CASSQEPSSSLYGYTF | TGTGCCAGCAGCCAAGAGCCGAGTTCCTCCCTCTATGGCTACACCTTC
- | TRBJ2-2 | TRBV7-2 | - | CAIRVRTGELFF | TGTGCAATCAGGGTTCGCACCGGGGAGCTGTTTTTT
- | TRBJ1-6 | TRBV6-5 | TRBD1 | CASRQGDRNSPLHF | TGTGCCAGCAGACAGGGGGATAGGAATTCACCCCTCCACTTT
few | TRBJ2-4 | TRBV7-3 | - | CASSLETGVGIQYF | TGTGCCAGCAGCTTAGAGACAGGTGTTGGCATTCAGTACTTC
few | TRBJ2-7 | TRBV5-1 | - | CASSFLGQGFNEQYF | TGCGCCAGCAGCTTTTTAGGGCAGGGGTTTAACGAGCAGTACTTC
few | TRBJ2-2 | TRBV5-1 | - | CASSLVTATGELFF | TGCGCCAGCAGCTTGGTTACCGCCACCGGGGAGCTGTTTTTT
few | TRBJ2-3 | TRBV20-1 | - | CSARVRDSRGTDTQYF | TGCAGTGCTAGAGTTCGGGACTCTCGAGGCACAGATACGCAGTATTTT
- | TRBJ2-1 | TRBV7-2 | - | CASSPRVGRNEQFF | TGTGCCAGCAGCCCCAGGGTGGGTCGGAATGAGCAGTTCTTC
few | TRBJ2-7 | TRBV12-3/TRBV12-4 | - | CASSLGHRVIHEQYF | TGTGCCAGCAGTTTGGGTCACAGGGTCATCCACGAGCAGTACTTC
- | TRBJ2-7 | TRBV12-3/TRBV12-4 | - | CASSRTTYEQYF | TGTGCCAGCAGTCGGACAACCTACGAGCAGTACTTC
few | TRBJ1-2 | TRBV11-2 | TRBD1 | CASSSTRDREDYGYTF | TGTGCCAGCAGCTCTACCCGGGACAGGGAAGACTATGGCTACACCTTC
few | TRBJ2-2 | TRBV4-1 | TRBD2 | CASSQRSGVAGELFF | TGCGCCAGCAGCCAACGTAGCGGGGTTGCCGGGGAGCTGTTTTTT
few | TRBJ2-1 | TRBV4-3 | - | CASSQEHSQREQFF | TGCGCCAGCAGCCAAGAACACTCACAGCGGGAGCAGTTCTTC
- | TRBJ2-1 | TRBV4-2 | - | CASSRDYHPYNEQFF | TGTGCCAGCAGCCGAGACTATCATCCCTACAATGAGCAGTTCTTC
few | TRBJ2-1 | TRBV25-1 | TRBD2 | CASSRLAGGSYEQFF | TGTGCCAGCAGCAGACTAGCGGGGGGATCCTATGAGCAGTTCTTC
few | TRBJ2-7 | TRBV20-1 | TRBD1 | CSAATGGYEQYF | TGCAGTGCTGCGACAGGGGGCTACGAGCAGTACTTC
- | TRBJ2-7 | TRBV29-1 | - | CSVEAGFNEQYF | TGCAGCGTTGAAGCAGGTTTCAACGAGCAGTACTTC
- | TRBJ1-4 | TRBV6-2/TRBV6-3 | - | CASTGHPLNEKLFF | TGTGCCAGCACGGGACACCCCTTGAATGAAAAACTGTTTTTT
few | TRBJ2-5 | TRBV9 | - | CASSLRGGPETQYF | TGTGCCAGCAGCCTTAGGGGGGGACCAGAGACCCAGTACTTC
few | TRBJ2-5 | TRBV5-1 | - | CASSSSRTPGQETQYF | TGCGCCAGCAGCTCCTCACGGACCCCGGGCCAAGAGACCCAGTACTTC
- | TRBJ1-2 | TRBV12-3/TRBV12-4 | - | CASSERNRVVNGYTF | TGTGCCAGCAGTGAGAGAAACAGGGTTGTAAACGGCTACACCTTC
- | TRBJ1-2 | TRBV29-1 | - | CSVVAIYGYTF | TGCAGCGTTGTTGCGATCTATGGCTACACCTTC
few | TRBJ2-2 | TRBV24-1 | - | CATSDYPEYPGELFF | TGTGCCACCAGTGATTACCCGGAGTACCCCGGGGAGCTGTTTTTT
once | TRBJ2-3 | TRBV19 | - | CASKGIEDTQYF | TGTGCCAGTAAGGGGATAGAAGATACGCAGTATTTT